The rows below give T cell receptor beta chains drawn from one sample of a study of CD8 T cells in ankylosing spondylitis. TCRdb re-called the 5' RACE reads through MiXCR, storing one row per CDR3 protein. The top ten clones hold under 0.6% of a sample with hundreds of thousands of distinct CDR3 sequences, 12% of them seen once. The sequencing sample was made of blood, either unsorted or a sorted T cell fraction (not recorded which). Receptors originate from a male donor with ankylosing spondylitis. Each CDR3 is given with its conserved first and last residue. Fields, in order: J gene, V gene, clone size, D gene, CDR3 DNA, CDR3 protein. The D gene is left open where the match is weak. Where a row states a size, it is once, few, many or the class of an expanded clone; other rows omit it.

>TRBJ1-2|TRBV5-1|few|.
TGCGCCAGCAGCTCCAGCGTAGGGGACTATGGCTACACCTTC
CASSSSVGDYGYTF
>TRBJ2-3|TRBV14|.|TRBD2
TGTGCCAGCAGCCAAGTGGCGGGAGTTTTAGCAGATACGCGGTATTTT
CASSQVAGVLADTRYF
>TRBJ2-2|TRBV7-2|few|.
TGTGCCAGCAGCTTAGAGATACTATACAACACCGGGGAGCTGTTTTTT
CASSLEILYNTGELFF
>TRBJ2-5|TRBV6-5|.|.
TGTGCCACCTCACTGGGGGGAGAGACCCAGTACTTC
CATSLGGETQYF
>TRBJ2-1|TRBV5-6|few|TRBD1
TGTGCCAGCAGCATTGTGTGGGACAGTCCTATGTTC
CASSIVWDSPMF
>TRBJ2-5|TRBV10-3|few|TRBD1
TGTGCCATCAGTGAGTCCAATATCTGGACAGGAAGGGAGACCCAGTACTTC
CAISESNIWTGRETQYF
>TRBJ2-7|TRBV11-2|.|TRBD2
TGTGCCAGCAGGGCCGGCGGGGGATCCTACGAGCAGTACTTC
CASRAGGGSYEQYF
>TRBJ1-1|TRBV5-1|many|.
TGCGCCAGCAGTAACGATCCGGGGAGGACTGAAGCTTTCTTT
CASSNDPGRTEAFF
>TRBJ2-7|TRBV7-9|.|TRBD1
TGTGCCAGCAGCTCCCGACAGGGGCCCGACGAGCAGTACTTC
CASSSRQGPDEQYF
>TRBJ2-5|TRBV6-1|few|TRBD1
TGTGCCAGCAGTGATCGGGACAGAGAAGAGACCCAGTACTTC
CASSDRDREETQYF
>TRBJ2-7|TRBV20-1|.|TRBD1
TGCAGTGCGGATAAGACAGGGGCTCGCGGCGAGCAGTACTTC
CSADKTGARGEQYF
>TRBJ2-2|TRBV6-6|.|.
TGTGCCAGCAGGCCCGGATTCACCGGGGAGCTGTTTTTT
CASRPGFTGELFF
>TRBJ1-2|TRBV7-9|many|.
TGTGCCAGCAGCTTATCAGGGGCGGATGGCTACACCTTC
CASSLSGADGYTF
>TRBJ1-4|TRBV2|few|.
TGTGCCAGCAGTGACCCACGGGGAAGGGAAAAACTGTTTTTT
CASSDPRGREKLFF
>TRBJ2-1|TRBV20-1|few|.
TGCAGTGCTAGACCGGGACCACCAGCCCATGAGCAGTTCTTC
CSARPGPPAHEQFF
>TRBJ2-1|TRBV9|few|TRBD2
TGTGCCAGCAGCAAGACTAGCGGGGGGACGGGTCTCTACAATGAGCAGTTCTTC
CASSKTSGGTGLYNEQFF
>TRBJ1-2|TRBV10-3|few|.
TGTGCCATCAGTGAGTCGTATGAATTCTATGGCTACACCTTC
CAISESYEFYGYTF
>TRBJ1-2|TRBV4-2|.|.
TGTGCCAGCAGCCAAGAAGTGGGGACAACATATGGCTACACCTTC
CASSQEVGTTYGYTF
>TRBJ1-3|TRBV5-1|few|.
TGCGCCAGCAGCTTGGATCTTCCTGGAAACACCATATATTTT
CASSLDLPGNTIYF
>TRBJ2-7|TRBV10-3|.|.
TGTGCCATCAGTGGGGACACCGCCTACGAGCAGTACTTC
CAISGDTAYEQYF
>TRBJ2-2|TRBV7-2|many|.
TGTGCCAGCAGCTTAGGACAGGTCTACACCGGGGAGCTGTTTTTT
CASSLGQVYTGELFF
>TRBJ2-1|TRBV11-1|few|TRBD2
TGTGCCAGCAGCTTAGCTAGCGGGAGGAAGAATGAGCAGTTCTTC
CASSLASGRKNEQFF
>TRBJ2-3|TRBV24-1|.|TRBD2
TGTGCCACCAGTGATCCGGGGGGAGGAAACACAGATACGCAGTATTTT
CATSDPGGGNTDTQYF
>TRBJ2-1|TRBV3-1|.|.
TGTGCCAGCACCCGATGGGGAGACAATGAGCAGTTCTTC
CASTRWGDNEQFF
>TRBJ2-3|TRBV27|.|TRBD2
TGTGCCAGCAGCCCGGGACTACTCGTAACAGATACGCAGTATTTT
CASSPGLLVTDTQYF
>TRBJ2-7|TRBV7-2|many|TRBD2
TGTGCCAGCAGCTTTTCTAGCGGAAGCTCCTACGAGCAGTACTTC
CASSFSSGSSYEQYF
>TRBJ1-6|TRBV20-1|.|.
TGCAGTGCTTCCGGGACCCTTCCATATAATTCACCCCTCCACTTT
CSASGTLPYNSPLHF
>TRBJ1-3|TRBV4-3|few|.
TGCGCCAGCAGCCAAGGAACGGGGTTCTCTGGAAACACCATATATTTT
CASSQGTGFSGNTIYF
>TRBJ2-5|TRBV20-1|few|.
TGCAGTGCTAGAGATCGGTTGCGGGGGACAAAAGAGACCCAGTACTTC
CSARDRLRGTKETQYF
>TRBJ2-7|TRBV21-1|.|.
TGTGCCAGCGGGGACGACGAGCAGTACTTC
CASGDDEQYF
>TRBJ1-1|TRBV5-1|few|TRBD1
TGCGCCAGCAGCTCGGGACAGTTGTACACTGAAGCTTTCTTT
CASSSGQLYTEAFF
>TRBJ2-1|TRBV29-1|few|TRBD2
TGCAGCGCTAGCGGGAGGGCCCACAATGAGCAGTTCTTC
CSASGRAHNEQFF
>TRBJ2-6|TRBV24-1|.|.
TGTGCCACCAGTGATTTGACAGCTTCTGGGGCCAACGTCCTGACTTTC
CATSDLTASGANVLTF
>TRBJ2-3|TRBV18|few|.
TGTGCCAGCTCCCACAACGCGGGACAGTACACAGATACGCAGTATTTT
CASSHNAGQYTDTQYF
>TRBJ2-5|TRBV20-1|few|.
TGCAGTGCGCATCATTTGGACAGAGAGACCCAGTACTTC
CSAHHLDRETQYF
>TRBJ2-5|TRBV11-2|many|.
TGTGCCAGCAGGGGGTGGGGTTTGGAGACCCAGTACTTC
CASRGWGLETQYF
>TRBJ2-4|TRBV7-6|.|TRBD1
TGTGCCAGCAGCGACCCATTCGACAGGGAAGCCAAAAACATTCAGTACTTC
CASSDPFDREAKNIQYF
>TRBJ2-1|TRBV20-1|many|.
TGCAGTGCTAGGTCTGACGGGCTCCACTACAATGAGCAGTTCTTC
CSARSDGLHYNEQFF
>TRBJ2-4|TRBV7-2|.|TRBD2
TGTGCCAGCAGCCGCGGGGGGCCCCAAAACATTCAGTACTTC
CASSRGGPQNIQYF
>TRBJ2-7|TRBV29-1|many|.
TGCAGCGTTGGCGGCGGGACCTACGAGCAGTACTTC
CSVGGGTYEQYF
>TRBJ2-7|TRBV29-1|many|TRBD1
TGCAGCGGATCTTTGACAGGGGATTCCTACGAGCAGTACTTC
CSGSLTGDSYEQYF
>TRBJ2-6|TRBV20-1|few|.
TGCAGTGCTAGAGATTCGCATTCTGGGGCCAACGTCCTGACTTTC
CSARDSHSGANVLTF
>TRBJ2-7|TRBV7-2|.|.
TGTGCCAGCAGCTTCGATAGCAGGGAGTCGTCGTACTTC
CASSFDSRESSYF
>TRBJ2-7|TRBV5-1|few|.
TGCGCCAGCAGCTTATCTGGAGACGAGCAGTACTTC
CASSLSGDEQYF
>TRBJ1-1|TRBV7-2|.|.
TGTGCCAGCACCAAGAGGATGAACACTGAAGCTTTCTTT
CASTKRMNTEAFF
>TRBJ2-7|TRBV6-1|.|.
TGTGCCAGCAGCCCCTGGGGAACCTACGAGCAGTACTTC
CASSPWGTYEQYF
>TRBJ2-1|TRBV7-9|.|.
TGTGCCAGCAGTCCAGCGCTCGGAGTCGGGCAGTTCTTC
CASSPALGVGQFF
>TRBJ2-7|TRBV4-3|few|.
TGCGCCAGCAGCCAAGTTCACCAACAGGGAGGCGAGCAGTACTTC
CASSQVHQQGGEQYF
>TRBJ1-1|TRBV7-2|few|.
TGTGCCAGCAGCTTAAAACGGGGTAGGGATCATGGAACTTTCTTT
CASSLKRGRDHGTFF
>TRBJ2-3|TRBV5-8|few|.
TGTGCCAGCAGCTTGCTAGGCAGTGGAGGGGATACGCAGTATTTT
CASSLLGSGGDTQYF
>TRBJ2-5|TRBV4-2|.|TRBD2
TGTGCCAGCAGCCAAGGGGCGGGCGGGAGTGGATTGGAGACCCAGTACTTC
CASSQGAGGSGLETQYF
>TRBJ2-1|TRBV9|few|.
TGTGCCAGCAGCGTGGGGGGGCGGAATTACAATGAGCAGTTCTTC
CASSVGGRNYNEQFF
>TRBJ1-1|TRBV20-1|few|.
TGCAGTGGAGGAGAGGGGTCCATGAACACTGAAGCTTTCTTT
CSGGEGSMNTEAFF
>TRBJ2-7|TRBV5-1|few|.
TGCGCCAGCAGCCAAATCCTACAGGGCTACGAGCAGTACTTC
CASSQILQGYEQYF
>TRBJ2-1|TRBV6-1|.|TRBD2
TGTGCCAGCAGCCCTCTTAGGCGGGAGGATGAGCAGTTCTTC
CASSPLRREDEQFF
>TRBJ2-1|TRBV5-1|.|.
TGCGCCAGCAGCTTGGCCAAGGGAGTGAAGAACAATGAGCAGTTCTTC
CASSLAKGVKNNEQFF
>TRBJ2-7|TRBV5-4|many|.
TGTGCCAGCAGCGGCGGACCCCAGGAGGCCTACGAGCAGTACTTC
CASSGGPQEAYEQYF
>TRBJ1-1|TRBV7-2|.|.
TGTGCCATAAGAACAGGACTGAACACTGAAGCTTTCTTT
CAIRTGLNTEAFF
>TRBJ2-3|TRBV4-3|.|TRBD1
TGCGCCAGCAGCCAAGAGCCTAGGGGGCCCACAGATACGCAGTATTTT
CASSQEPRGPTDTQYF
>TRBJ2-7|TRBV20-1|few|TRBD1
TGCAGTGCTAGAGATCCGCAGGGGGCATCCTACGAGCAGTACTTC
CSARDPQGASYEQYF